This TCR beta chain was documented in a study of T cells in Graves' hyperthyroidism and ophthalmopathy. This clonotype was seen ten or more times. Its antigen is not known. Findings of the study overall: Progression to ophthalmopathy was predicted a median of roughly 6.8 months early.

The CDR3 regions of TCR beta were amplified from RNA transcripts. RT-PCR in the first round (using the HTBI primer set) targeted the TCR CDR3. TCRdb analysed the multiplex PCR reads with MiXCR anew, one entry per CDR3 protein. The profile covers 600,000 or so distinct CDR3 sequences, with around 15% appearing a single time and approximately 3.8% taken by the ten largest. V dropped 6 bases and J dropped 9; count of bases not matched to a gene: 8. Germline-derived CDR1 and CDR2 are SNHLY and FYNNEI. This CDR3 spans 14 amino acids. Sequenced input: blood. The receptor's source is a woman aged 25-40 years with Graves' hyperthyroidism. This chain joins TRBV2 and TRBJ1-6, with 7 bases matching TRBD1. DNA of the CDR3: TGTGCCAGCAGCGTGACAGGGATCGGTTCACCCCTCCACTTT. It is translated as CASSVTGIGSPLHF.